Presented here are 14 T cell receptor beta chains from one specimen sequenced in a study of blood T cell repertoires in COVID-19. Clones were read by immunoSEQ multiplex PCR, and TCRdb kept only the in-frame ones, dropping some. This table holds 75,000 to 100,000 clones, 80% to 90% found once. The material sequenced was peripheral blood. The receptors originated from a human donor in a cohort sampled during active COVID-19.

This clone has a single count. This chain links TRBV5-8 with TRBJ1-1, with D perhaps matching TRBD1 (5 bases). The CDR3 has 14 residues. Trimming stripped 1 base from V and 1 base from J, with 8 bases between. CDR1 is SGHTS, CDR2 YDEGEE, per germline. Written as DNA, the CDR3 is TGTGCCAGCAGCTTGTGGCAGGGGAACACTGAAGCTTTCTTT. Translating it yields CASSLWQGNTEAFF.

The chain combines TRBV7-9 with TRBJ2-5; the match to TRBD2 covers 8 bases. This CDR3 spans 15 amino acids. Unmatched junction bases numbered 3, after V lost 2 bases and J lost 1 base. CDR1 is SEHNR, CDR2 FQNEAQ, per germline (reference sequence). The CDR3 is CASSLPGTSQETQYF. The CDR3 region has the DNA TGTGCCAGCAGCTTACCCGGGACTAGCCAAGAGACCCAGTACTTC.

The chain combines TRBV4-2 with TRBJ2-1, with 10 bases that match TRBD2. The CDR3 is made up of 17 amino acids. Trimming at V came to 0 bases and at J to 7 bases, leaving 9 bases not matched to a gene. Per germline, CDR1 LGHNA and CDR2 YNFKEQ. This CDR3 reads CASSQDRQRGGWNEQFF. The CDR3 coding sequence is TGTGCCAGCAGCCAAGATCGCCAGCGGGGGGGTTGGAATGAGCAGTTCTTC.

This chain uses TRBV7-9 with TRBJ2-7; tentative D call: TRBD1 (6 bases). There are 12 residues in the CDR3. Deletions cut 5 bases from V and 6 bases from J, with 11 bases between. Germline loops: CDR1 SEHNR, CDR2 FQNEAQ (reference sequence). The CDR3 DNA sequence: TGTGCCAGCAGCATTCAGGGGCGCGAGCAGTACTTC. Amino acid sequence: CASSIQGREQYF.

V and J are TRBV14 and TRBJ2-1; 9 bases are a match to TRBD1. The V segment lost 5 bases and the J segment 5 bases; nucleotides outside the gene matches: 10. Germline CDR1 reads SGHDN; CDR2 reads FVKESK. This CDR3 region has 16 residues. The CDR3 region is CASSTPRDRANNEQFF. The DNA for the CDR3 is TGTGCCAGCAGCACCCCCCGGGACAGGGCCAACAATGAGCAGTTCTTC.

There are a few counts of this clone. The chain employs TRBV7-2 and TRBJ1-5; 7 bases map to TRBD1. The germline CDR1 and CDR2 sequences are SGHTA and FQGNSA. The CDR3 is 16 residues long. J gave up 2 bases and V 4 bases, and 8 bases lay outside the gene matches. As DNA, the CDR3 is TGTGCCAGCAGCTCCGAGGGGGCTTGGGGCAATCAGCCCCAGCATTTT. Protein: CASSSEGAWGNQPQHF.

The chain recombines TRBV18 with TRBJ1-2; tentatively, D is TRBD1 (6 bases). CDR1 is KGHSH, CDR2 LQKENI, per germline. Trimming pared 3 bases from V and 1 base from J, leaving 18 bases between. This CDR3 has 17 amino acids. CDR3 amino acids: CASSPTRDTPFNYGYTF. CDR3 coding DNA: TGTGCCAGCTCACCGACCCGGGACACCCCTTTTAACTATGGCTACACCTTC. The full variable domain, in which reference TRBV18 and TRBJ1-2 provide the parts outside the CDR3, is NAGVMQNPRHLVRRRGQEARLRCSPMKGHSHVYWYRQLPEEGLKFMVYLQKENIIDESGMPKERFSAEFPKEGPSILRIQQVVRGDSAAYFCASSPTRDTPFNYGYTFGSGTRLTVV.

This clone was observed a few times. The genes are TRBV11-2 and TRBJ2-3; 7 positions agree with TRBD2. V was pared by 0 bases and J by 11 bases, with 5 bases of the junction left unmatched. CDR1 and CDR2 (germline): SGHAT, FQNNGV. The CDR3 has 13 residues. For the CDR3, the DNA is TGTGCCAGCAGCTTAGATTTTGGGAGGGGGCAGTATTTT. The encoded protein is CASSLDFGRGQYF.

The chain links TRBV29-1 to TRBJ2-2, with 7 positions matching TRBD1. This CDR3 is built from 14 residues. The junction had 9 bases not matched to a gene; V was cut back by 4 bases and J by 7 bases. Per the germline V gene, CDR1 is SQVTM and CDR2 is ANQGSEA. The CDR3 reads CSVGDRVEFGELFF. CDR3 DNA: TGCAGCGTTGGAGACAGGGTGGAGTTCGGGGAGCTGTTTTTT.

The rearrangement joins TRBV6-4 to TRBJ1-2, with 10 bases lining up with TRBD1. In germline, CDR1 is MRHNA, CDR2 SNTAGT. V dropped 2 bases and J dropped 7; count of bases not matched to a gene: 7. This CDR3 contains 15 residues. The chain's CDR3 is CASSDIWTGGGGYTF. The CDR3 DNA is TGTGCCAGCAGTGACATCTGGACAGGGGGAGGTGGCTACACCTTC.

The chain employs TRBV6-2 or TRBV6-3 and TRBJ2-1; TRBD2 matches at 10 bases. The length of the CDR3 is 19 residues. V was clipped by 2 bases and J by 5 bases; unmatched bases: 15. Per the germline V gene, CDR1 is MNHEY and CDR2 is SVGEGT. This chain's CDR3 is CASSYHVWLAGERNNEQFF. CDR3 coding DNA: TGTGCCAGCAGTTACCACGTGTGGCTAGCGGGAGAACGAAACAATGAGCAGTTCTTC.

This sequence joins TRBV28 and TRBJ2-1, with a tentative D call TRBD2 (5 bases). CDR1 is MDHEN, CDR2 SYDVKM, per germline. Trimming stripped 3 bases from V and 0 bases from J, with 9 bases between. CDR3 length equals 15 residues. CDR3 nucleotide sequence: TGTGCCAGCAGTTTGCGAGGGAGCTCCTACAATGAGCAGTTCTTC. Protein: CASSLRGSSYNEQFF.

This clone was seen more than once but under ten times. The V gene is TRBV27, the J gene TRBJ1-5, with 9 bases that match TRBD1. V lost 5 bases and J lost 6; bases outside the gene matches: 11. Germline loops: CDR1 MNHEY, CDR2 SMNVEV (reference sequence). This CDR3 is built from 16 residues. In DNA form, the CDR3 reads TGTGCCAGCAGTCCTGGGTGGAGGGGACAGGGTCAGCCCCAGCATTTT. Its translation is CASSPGWRGQGQPQHF.

V gene TRBV21-1 combines with J gene TRBJ2-7; the D segment call TRBD2 is taken from the table without a DNA check. TRBV21-1 constitutes a pseudogene. This CDR3 has 13 amino acids. The CDR3 region has the DNA TGTGCCAGCCGAGGAAGAGTTGGTCACGAGCAGTACTTC. Translation gives CASRGRVGHEQYF.